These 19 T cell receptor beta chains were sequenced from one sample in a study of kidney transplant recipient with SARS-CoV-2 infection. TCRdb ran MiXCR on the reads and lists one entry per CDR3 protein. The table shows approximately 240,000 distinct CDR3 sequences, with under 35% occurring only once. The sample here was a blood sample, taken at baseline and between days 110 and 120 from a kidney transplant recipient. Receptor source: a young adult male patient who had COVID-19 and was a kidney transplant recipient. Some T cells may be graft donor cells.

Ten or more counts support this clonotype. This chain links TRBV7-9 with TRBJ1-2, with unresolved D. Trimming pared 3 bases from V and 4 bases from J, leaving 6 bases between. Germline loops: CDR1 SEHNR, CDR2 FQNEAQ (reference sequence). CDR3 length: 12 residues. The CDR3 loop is CASSFGFYGYTF. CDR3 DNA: TGTGCCAGCAGCTTTGGGTTCTATGGCTACACCTTC.

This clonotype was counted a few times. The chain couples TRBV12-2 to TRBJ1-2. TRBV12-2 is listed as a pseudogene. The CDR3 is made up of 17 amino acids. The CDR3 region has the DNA TGTGCAAGTCGCGCAAAGCAGACTCCACGAAAGACCTATGGCTACACCTTC. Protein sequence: CASRAKQTPRKTYGYTF.

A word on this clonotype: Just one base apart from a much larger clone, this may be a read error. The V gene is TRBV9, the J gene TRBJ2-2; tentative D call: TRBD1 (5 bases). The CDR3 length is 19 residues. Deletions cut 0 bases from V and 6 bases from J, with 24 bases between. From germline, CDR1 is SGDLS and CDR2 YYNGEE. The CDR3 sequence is CASSVGVVSGQGNAGELFF. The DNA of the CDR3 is TGTGCCAGCAGCGTAGGCGTCGTAAGTGGGCAGGGAAACGCCGGGGAGCTGTTTTTT. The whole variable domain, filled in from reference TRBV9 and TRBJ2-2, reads DSGVTQTPKHLITATGQRVTLRCSPRSGDLSVYWYQQSLDQGLQFLIQYYNGEERAKGNILERFSAQQFPDLHSELNLSSLELGDSALYFCASSVGVVSGQGNAGELFFGEGSRLTVL.

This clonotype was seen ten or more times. The CDR3 region has the DNA TGTGCCAGCAGCCGAGAATCTCCCATTTCTTTCTCTGAGACCCAGTACTTC. Its translation: CASSRESPISFSETQYF. The gene calls are TRBV3-1 and TRBJ2-5, with unresolved D. Germline V gives CDR1 LGHDT, CDR2 YNNKEL (reference sequence). This CDR3 has 17 residues. Trimming pared 4 bases from V and 5 bases from J, leaving 23 bases between.

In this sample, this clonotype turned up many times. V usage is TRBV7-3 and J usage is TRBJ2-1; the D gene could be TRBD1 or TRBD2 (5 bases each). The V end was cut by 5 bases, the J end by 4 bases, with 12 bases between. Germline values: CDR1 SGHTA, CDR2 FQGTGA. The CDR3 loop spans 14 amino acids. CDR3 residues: CASSIAGAYNEQFF. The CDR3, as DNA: TGTGCCAGCAGCATAGCCGGGGCTTACAATGAGCAGTTCTTC. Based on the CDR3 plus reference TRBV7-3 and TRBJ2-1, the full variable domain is GAGVSQTPSNKVTEKGKYVELRCDPISGHTALYWYRQSLGQGPEFLIYFQGTGAADDSGLPNDRFFAVRPEGSVSTLKIQRTERGDSAVYLCASSIAGAYNEQFFGPGTRLTVL.

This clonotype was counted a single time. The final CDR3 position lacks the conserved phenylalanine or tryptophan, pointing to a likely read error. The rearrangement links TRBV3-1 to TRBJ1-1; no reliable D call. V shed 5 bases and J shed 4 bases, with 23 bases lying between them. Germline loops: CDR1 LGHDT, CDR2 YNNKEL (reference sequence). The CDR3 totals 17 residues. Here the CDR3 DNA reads TGTGCCAGCAGCGCGGGAAATCCCATTTCAATTCGCACTGAAGCTTTCCTT. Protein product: CASSAGNPISIRTEAFL.

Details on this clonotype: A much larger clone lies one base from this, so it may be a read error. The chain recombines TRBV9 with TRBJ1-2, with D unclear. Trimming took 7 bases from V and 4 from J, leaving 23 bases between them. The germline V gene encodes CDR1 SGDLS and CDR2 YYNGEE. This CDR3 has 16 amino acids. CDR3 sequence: CASPNRYSRKAYGYTF. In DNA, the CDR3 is TGTGCCAGCCCAAATAGGTACTCAAGAAAGGCCTATGGCTACACCTTC.

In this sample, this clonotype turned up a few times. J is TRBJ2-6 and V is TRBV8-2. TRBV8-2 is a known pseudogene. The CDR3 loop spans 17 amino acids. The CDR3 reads CGRFGRITQSRANVLTF. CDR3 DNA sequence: TGTGGCAGGTTCGGAAGGATAACACAAAGTCGGGCCAACGTCCTGACTTTC.

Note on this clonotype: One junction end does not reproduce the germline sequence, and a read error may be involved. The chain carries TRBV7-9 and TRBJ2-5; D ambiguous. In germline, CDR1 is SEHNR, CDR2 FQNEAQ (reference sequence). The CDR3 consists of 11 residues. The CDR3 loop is CASSLSETRYF. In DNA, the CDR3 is TGTGCCAGCAGTCTCAGCGAGACCCGGTACTTC.

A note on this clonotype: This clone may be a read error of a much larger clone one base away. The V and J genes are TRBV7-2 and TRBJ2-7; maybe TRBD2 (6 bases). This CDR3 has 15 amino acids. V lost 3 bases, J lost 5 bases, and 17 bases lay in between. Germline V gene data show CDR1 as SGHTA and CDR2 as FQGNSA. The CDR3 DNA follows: TGTGCCAGCAGCTTCTCGGACGGGGGAAGTAACGAGCAGTACTTC. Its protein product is CASSFSDGGSNEQYF.

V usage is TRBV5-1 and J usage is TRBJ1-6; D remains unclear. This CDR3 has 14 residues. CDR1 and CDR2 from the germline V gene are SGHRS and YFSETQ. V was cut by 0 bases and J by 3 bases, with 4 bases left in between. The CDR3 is CASSLGNYNSPLHF. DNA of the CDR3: TGCGCCAGCAGCTTGGGCAACTATAATTCACCCCTCCACTTT.

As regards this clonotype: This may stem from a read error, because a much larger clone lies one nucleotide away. As DNA, the CDR3 is TGTGCCAGCAGCTTAGGGGGTGGCCCCTGTGGCTACACCTTC. As protein: CASSLGGGPCGYTF. The J gene is TRBJ1-2, the V gene TRBV7-9; no clear D gene. The V gene lost 1 base and the J gene lost 7 bases, with 13 bases spanning the gap. The CDR3 is made up of 14 amino acids. The germline V gene has CDR1 SEHNR and CDR2 FQNEAQ (reference sequence).

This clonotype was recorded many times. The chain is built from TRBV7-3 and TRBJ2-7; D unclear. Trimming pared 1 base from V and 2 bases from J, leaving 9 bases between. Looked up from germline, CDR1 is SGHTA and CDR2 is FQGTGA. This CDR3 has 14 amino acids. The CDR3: CASSLIGNPYEQYF. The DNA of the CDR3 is TGTGCCAGCAGCTTAATAGGGAACCCCTACGAGCAGTACTTC.

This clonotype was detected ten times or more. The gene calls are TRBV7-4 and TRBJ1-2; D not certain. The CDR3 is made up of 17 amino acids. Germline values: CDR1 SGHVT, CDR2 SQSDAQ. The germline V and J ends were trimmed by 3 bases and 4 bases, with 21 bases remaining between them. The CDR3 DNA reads TGTGCCAGCAGCTTCGAAACTTCAGCTCGAAAGACCTATGGCTACACCTTC. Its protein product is CASSFETSARKTYGYTF.

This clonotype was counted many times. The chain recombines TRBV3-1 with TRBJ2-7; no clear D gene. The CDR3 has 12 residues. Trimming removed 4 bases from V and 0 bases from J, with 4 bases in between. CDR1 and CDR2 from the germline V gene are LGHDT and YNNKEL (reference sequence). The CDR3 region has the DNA TGTGCCAGCAGCCCTAACTCCTACGAGCAGTACTTC. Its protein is CASSPNSYEQYF.

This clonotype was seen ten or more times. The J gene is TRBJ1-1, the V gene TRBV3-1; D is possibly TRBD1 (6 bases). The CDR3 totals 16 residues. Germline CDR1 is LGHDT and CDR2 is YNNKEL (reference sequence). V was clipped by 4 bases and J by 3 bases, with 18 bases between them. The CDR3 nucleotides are TGTGCCAGCAGCCCGGACAGACGAACTAGGTACACTGAAGCTTTCTTT. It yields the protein CASSPDRRTRYTEAFF.

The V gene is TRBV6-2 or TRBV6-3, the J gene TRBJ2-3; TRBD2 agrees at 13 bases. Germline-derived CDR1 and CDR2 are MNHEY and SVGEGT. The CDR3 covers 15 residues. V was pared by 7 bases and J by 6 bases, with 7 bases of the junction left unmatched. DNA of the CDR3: TGTGCCAGCACCGGACTAGCGGGGGCAGGGGATACGCAGTATTTT. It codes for CASTGLAGAGDTQYF.

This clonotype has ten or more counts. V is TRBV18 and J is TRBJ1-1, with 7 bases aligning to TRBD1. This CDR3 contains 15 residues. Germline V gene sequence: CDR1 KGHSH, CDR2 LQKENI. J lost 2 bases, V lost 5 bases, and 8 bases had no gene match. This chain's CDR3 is CASSTRQGPNTEAFF. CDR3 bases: TGTGCCAGCTCAACTAGACAGGGACCCAACACTGAAGCTTTCTTT.

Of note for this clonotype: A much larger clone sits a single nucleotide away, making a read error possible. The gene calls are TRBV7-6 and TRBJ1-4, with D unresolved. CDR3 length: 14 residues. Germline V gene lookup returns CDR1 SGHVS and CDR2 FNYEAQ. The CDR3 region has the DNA TGTGTCAGCAGCTTAGCGGAGAGGACTGAAAAACTGTTTTTT. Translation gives CVSSLAERTEKLFF.